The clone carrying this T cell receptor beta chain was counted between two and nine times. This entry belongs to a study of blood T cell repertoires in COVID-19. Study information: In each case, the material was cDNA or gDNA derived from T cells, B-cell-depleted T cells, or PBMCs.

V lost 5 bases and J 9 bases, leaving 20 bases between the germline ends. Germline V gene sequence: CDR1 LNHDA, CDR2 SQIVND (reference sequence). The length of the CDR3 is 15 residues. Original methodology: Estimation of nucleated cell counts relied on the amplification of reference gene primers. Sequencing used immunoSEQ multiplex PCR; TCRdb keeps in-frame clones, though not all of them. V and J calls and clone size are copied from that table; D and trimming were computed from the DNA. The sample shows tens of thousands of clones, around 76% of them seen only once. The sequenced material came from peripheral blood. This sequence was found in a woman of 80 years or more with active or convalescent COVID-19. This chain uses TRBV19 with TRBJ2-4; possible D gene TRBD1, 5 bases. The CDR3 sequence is CASSPGRERSRIQYF. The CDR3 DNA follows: TGTGCCAGTAGTCCTGGCAGGGAACGGTCGCGCATTCAGTACTTC.